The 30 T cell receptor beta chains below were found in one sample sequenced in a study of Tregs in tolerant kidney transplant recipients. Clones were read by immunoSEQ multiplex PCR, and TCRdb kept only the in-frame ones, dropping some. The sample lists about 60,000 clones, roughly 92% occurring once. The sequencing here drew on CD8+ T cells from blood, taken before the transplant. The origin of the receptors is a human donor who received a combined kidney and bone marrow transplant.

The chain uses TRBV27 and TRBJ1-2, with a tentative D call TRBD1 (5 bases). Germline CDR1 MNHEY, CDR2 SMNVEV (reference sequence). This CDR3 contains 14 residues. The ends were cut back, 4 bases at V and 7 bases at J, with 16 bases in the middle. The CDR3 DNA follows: TGTGCCAGCAGTTATGGGCACGGGGGGGGTGGCTACACCTTC. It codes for CASSYGHGGGGYTF.

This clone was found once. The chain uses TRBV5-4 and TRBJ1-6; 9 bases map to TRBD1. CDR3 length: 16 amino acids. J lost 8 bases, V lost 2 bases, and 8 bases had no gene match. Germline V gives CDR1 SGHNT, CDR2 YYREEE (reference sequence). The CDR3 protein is CASSFGTGMVDSPLHF. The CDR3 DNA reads TGTGCCAGCAGCTTCGGGACAGGGATGGTTGATTCACCCCTCCACTTT.

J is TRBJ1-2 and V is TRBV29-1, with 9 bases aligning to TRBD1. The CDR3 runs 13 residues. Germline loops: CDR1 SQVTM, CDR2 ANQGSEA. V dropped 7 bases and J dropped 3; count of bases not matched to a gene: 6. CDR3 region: CSATGGMDYGYTF. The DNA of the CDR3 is TGCAGCGCAACAGGGGGCATGGACTATGGCTACACCTTC.

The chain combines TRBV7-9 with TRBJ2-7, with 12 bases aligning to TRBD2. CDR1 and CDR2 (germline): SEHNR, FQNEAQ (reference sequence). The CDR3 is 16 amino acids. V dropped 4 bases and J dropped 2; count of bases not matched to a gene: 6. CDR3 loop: CASSSPRLAGAYEQYF. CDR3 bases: TGTGCCAGCAGCTCCCCAAGACTAGCGGGAGCCTACGAGCAGTACTTC.

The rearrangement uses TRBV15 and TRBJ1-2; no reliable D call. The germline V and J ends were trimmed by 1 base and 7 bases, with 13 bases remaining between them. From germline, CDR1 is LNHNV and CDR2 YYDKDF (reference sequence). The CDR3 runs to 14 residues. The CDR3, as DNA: TGTGCCACCAGCAGAGGAGAGGATTCGGGTGGCTACACCTTC. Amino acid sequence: CATSRGEDSGGYTF.

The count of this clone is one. The CDR3 reads CASVGLASGELFF. CDR3 sequence (DNA): TGCGCCAGTGTGGGACTAGCGTCCGGGGAGCTGTTTTTT. This chain links TRBV5-1 with TRBJ2-2, with TRBD2 identical over 10 bases. The J segment lost 6 bases and the V segment lost 8 bases, leaving 4 bases of the junction unmatched. This CDR3 is built from 13 residues. Germline V CDR1 and CDR2: SGHRS, YFSETQ.

The chain's CDR3 is CASSVRTATNEKLFF. CDR3 bases: TGTGCCAGCAGCGTGCGGACAGCTACTAATGAAAAACTGTTTTTT. The chain couples TRBV9 to TRBJ1-4, with a weak D call TRBD1 (6 bases). The V gene's germline CDR1 is SGDLS and CDR2 YYNGEE. With 2 bases removed from V and 2 bases from J, the gap between germline ends came to 10 bases. This CDR3 contains 15 residues.

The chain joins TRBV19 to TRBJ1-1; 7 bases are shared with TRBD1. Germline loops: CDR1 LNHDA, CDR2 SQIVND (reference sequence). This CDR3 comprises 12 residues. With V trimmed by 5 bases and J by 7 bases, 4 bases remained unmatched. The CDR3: CASSPSGGEAFF. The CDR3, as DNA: TGTGCCAGTAGTCCCTCAGGGGGTGAAGCTTTCTTT.

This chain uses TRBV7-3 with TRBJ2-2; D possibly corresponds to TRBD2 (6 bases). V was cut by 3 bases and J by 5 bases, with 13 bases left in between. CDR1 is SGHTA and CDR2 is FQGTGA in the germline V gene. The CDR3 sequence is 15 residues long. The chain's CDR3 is CASSFGTFGTGELFF. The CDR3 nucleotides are TGTGCCAGCAGCTTCGGGACTTTCGGGACCGGGGAGCTGTTTTTT.

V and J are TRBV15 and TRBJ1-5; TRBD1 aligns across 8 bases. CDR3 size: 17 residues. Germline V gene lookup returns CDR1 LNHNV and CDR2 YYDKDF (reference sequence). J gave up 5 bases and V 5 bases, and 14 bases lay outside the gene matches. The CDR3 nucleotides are TGTGCCACCAGCGAGGGAGACGGACAGGGAGGTTATCAGCCCCAGCATTTT. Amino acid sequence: CATSEGDGQGGYQPQHF.

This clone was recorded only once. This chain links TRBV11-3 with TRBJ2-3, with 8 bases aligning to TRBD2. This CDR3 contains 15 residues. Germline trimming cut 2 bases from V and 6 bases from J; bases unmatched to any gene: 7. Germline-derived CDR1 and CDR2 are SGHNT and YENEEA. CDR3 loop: CASSLRLAQSDTQYF. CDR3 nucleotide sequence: TGTGCCAGCAGCTTACGACTAGCGCAATCTGATACGCAGTATTTT.

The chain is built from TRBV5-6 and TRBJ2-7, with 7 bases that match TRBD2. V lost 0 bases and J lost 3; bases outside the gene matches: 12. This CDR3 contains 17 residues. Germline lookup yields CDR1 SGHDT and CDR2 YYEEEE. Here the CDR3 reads CASSLAPGYAGDYEQYF. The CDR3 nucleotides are TGTGCCAGCAGCTTGGCCCCGGGCTACGCGGGGGACTACGAGCAGTACTTC.

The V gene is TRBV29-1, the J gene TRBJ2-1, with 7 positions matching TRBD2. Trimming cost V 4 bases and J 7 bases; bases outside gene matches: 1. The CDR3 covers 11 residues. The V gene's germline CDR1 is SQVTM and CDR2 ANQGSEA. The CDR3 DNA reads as TGCAGCGTTGGGGGGGGGAATGAGCAGTTCTTC. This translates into CSVGGGNEQFF.

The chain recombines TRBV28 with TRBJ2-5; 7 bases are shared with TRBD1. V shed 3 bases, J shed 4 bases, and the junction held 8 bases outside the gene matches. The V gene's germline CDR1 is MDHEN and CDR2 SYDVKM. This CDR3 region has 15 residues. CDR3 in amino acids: CASSFVTGVRETQYF. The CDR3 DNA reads TGTGCCAGCAGTTTCGTTACAGGGGTGAGAGAGACCCAGTACTTC.

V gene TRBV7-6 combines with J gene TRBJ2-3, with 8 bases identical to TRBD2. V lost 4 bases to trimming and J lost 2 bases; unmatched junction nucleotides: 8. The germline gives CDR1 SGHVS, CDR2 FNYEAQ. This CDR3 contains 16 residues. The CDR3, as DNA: TGTGCCAGCAGCTCGGACGGGGGGGGGCCCACAGATACGCAGTATTTT. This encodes CASSSDGGGPTDTQYF. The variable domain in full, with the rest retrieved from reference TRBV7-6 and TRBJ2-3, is GAGVSQSPRYKVTKRGQDVALRCDPISGHVSLYWYRQALGQGPEFLTYFNYEAQQDKSGLPNDRFSAERPEGSISTLTIQRTEQRDSAMYRCASSSDGGGPTDTQYFGPGTRLTVL.

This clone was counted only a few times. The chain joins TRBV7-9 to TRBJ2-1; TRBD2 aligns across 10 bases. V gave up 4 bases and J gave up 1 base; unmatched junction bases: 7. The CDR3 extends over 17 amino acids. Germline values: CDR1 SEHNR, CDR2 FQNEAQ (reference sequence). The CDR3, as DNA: TGTGCCAGCAGCTCAGGGACTAGCGAACGGTCCTACAATGAGCAGTTCTTC. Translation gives CASSSGTSERSYNEQFF.

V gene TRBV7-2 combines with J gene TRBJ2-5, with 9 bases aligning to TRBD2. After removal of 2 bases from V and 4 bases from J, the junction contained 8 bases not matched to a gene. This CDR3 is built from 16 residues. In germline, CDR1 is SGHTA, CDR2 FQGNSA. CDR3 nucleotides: TGTGCCAGCAGCTTACATAAGGTAGCGGGAGTAGAGACCCAGTACTTC. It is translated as CASSLHKVAGVETQYF.

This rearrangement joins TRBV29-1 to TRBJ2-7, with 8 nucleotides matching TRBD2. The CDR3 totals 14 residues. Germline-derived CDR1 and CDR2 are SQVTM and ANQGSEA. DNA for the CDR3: TGCAACACAAGAAAGGGCGGGAGGTTGTACGAGCAGTACTTC. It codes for CNTRKGGRLYEQYF.

The CDR3: CASSGTDSYEQYF. In nucleotides, the CDR3 is TGTGCCAGCAGTGGGACAGACTCCTACGAGCAGTACTTC. This sequence joins TRBV25-1 and TRBJ2-7; perhaps TRBD1 as D (6 bases). V was trimmed by 4 bases and J by 0 bases, leaving 7 bases between them. CDR1 is MGHDK, CDR2 SYGVNS, per germline. The CDR3 consists of 13 residues.

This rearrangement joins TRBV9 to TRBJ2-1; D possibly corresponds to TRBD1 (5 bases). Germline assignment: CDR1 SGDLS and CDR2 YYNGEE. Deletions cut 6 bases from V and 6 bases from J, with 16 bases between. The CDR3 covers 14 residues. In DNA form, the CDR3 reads TGTGCCAGCAAACCGTTGGGTGGGGCCAATGAGCAGTTCTTC. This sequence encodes CASKPLGGANEQFF.

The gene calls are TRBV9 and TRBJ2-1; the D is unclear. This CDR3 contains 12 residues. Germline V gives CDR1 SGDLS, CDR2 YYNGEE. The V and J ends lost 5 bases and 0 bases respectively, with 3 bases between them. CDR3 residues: CASRASYNEQFF. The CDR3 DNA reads TGTGCCAGCAGGGCCTCCTACAATGAGCAGTTCTTC.

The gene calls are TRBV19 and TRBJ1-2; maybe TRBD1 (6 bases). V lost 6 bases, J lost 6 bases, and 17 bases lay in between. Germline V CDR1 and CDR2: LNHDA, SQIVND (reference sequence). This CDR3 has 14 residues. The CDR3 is CASSPLRGKNGYTF. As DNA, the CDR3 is TGTGCCAGTAGCCCCCTCAGGGGCAAGAATGGCTACACCTTC.

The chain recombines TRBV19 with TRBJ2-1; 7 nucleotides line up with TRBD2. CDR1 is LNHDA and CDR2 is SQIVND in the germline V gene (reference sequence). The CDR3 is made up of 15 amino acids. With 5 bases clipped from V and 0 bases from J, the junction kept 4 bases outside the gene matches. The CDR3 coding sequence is TGTGCCAGTAGTCCCGGGGGGAGCTCCTACAATGAGCAGTTCTTC. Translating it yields CASSPGGSSYNEQFF.

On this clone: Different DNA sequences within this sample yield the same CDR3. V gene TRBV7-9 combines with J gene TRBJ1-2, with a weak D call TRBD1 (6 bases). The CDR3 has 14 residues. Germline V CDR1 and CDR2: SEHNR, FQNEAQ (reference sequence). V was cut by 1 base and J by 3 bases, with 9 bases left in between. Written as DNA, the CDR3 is TGTGCCAGCAGCTTAGGTGCAGGGGACTATGGCTACACCTTC. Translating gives CASSLGAGDYGYTF.

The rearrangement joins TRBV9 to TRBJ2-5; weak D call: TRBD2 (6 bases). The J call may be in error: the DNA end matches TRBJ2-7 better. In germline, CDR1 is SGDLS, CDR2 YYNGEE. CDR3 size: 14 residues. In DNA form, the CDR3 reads TGTGCCAGCAGCGCATACGGGAGCTCCTACGAGCAGTACTTC. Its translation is CASSAYGSSYEQYF.

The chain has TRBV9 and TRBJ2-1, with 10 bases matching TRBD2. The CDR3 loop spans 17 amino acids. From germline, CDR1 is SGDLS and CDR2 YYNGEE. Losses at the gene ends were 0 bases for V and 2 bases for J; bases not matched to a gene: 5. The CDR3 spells CASSVASSGSPYNEQFF. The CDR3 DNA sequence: TGTGCCAGCAGCGTAGCTTCTAGCGGGAGCCCCTACAATGAGCAGTTCTTC.

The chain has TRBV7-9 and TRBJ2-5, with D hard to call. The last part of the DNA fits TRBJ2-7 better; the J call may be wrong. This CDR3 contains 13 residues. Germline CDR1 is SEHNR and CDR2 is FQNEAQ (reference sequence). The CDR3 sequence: CASSLGGYHEQYF. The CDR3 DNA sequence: TGTGCCAGCAGCTTAGGAGGATACCACGAGCAGTACTTC.

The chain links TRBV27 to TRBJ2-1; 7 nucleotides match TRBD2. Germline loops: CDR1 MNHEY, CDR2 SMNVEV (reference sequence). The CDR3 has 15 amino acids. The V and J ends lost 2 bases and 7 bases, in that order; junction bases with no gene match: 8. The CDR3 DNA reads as TGTGCCAGCAGTTTAGGGCTAGCGGTCGGAAATGAGCAGTTCTTC. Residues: CASSLGLAVGNEQFF.

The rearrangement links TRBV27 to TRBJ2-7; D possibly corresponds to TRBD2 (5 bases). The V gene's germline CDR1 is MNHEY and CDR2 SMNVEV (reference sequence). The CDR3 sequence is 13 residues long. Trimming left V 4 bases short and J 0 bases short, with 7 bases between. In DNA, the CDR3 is TGTGCCAGCAGTTACCGGGACTCCTACGAGCAGTACTTC. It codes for CASSYRDSYEQYF.

The CDR3 bases are TGTGCCAGCAACGACCAGGGAGGGCATGGCTACACCTTC. As protein: CASNDQGGHGYTF. The chain combines TRBV7-9 with TRBJ1-2; weak D call: TRBD1 (5 bases). This CDR3 region has 13 residues. Per germline, CDR1 SEHNR and CDR2 FQNEAQ (reference sequence). Trimming stripped 7 bases from V and 6 bases from J, with 15 bases between.